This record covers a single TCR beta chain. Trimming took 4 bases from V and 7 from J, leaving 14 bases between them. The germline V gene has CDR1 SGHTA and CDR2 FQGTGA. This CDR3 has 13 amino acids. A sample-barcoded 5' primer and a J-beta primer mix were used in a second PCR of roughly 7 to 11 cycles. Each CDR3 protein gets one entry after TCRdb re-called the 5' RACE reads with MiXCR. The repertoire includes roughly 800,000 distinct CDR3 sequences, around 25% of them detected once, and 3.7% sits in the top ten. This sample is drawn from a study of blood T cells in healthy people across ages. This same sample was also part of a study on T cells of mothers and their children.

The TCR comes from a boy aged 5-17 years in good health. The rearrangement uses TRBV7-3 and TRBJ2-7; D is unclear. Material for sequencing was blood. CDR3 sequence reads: CASSSSPQGEQYF. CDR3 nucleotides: TGTGCCAGCAGCTCTTCTCCCCAAGGGGAGCAGTACTTC.